Here is one TCR beta chain with its context. Its antigen is undetermined. The CDR3 covers 13 residues. The germline gives CDR1 SNHLY, CDR2 FYNNEI. The V gene end was trimmed by 5 bases and the J gene end by 5 bases; junction bases not matched to a gene: 2. Researchers ran the PCR with 60 Vbeta and 13 Jbeta primers. Original processing notes: An analysis that came later counted approximately 76 million unique TCR beta chains, roughly 11 million shared. Using immunoSEQ multiplex PCR, the repertoire was profiled, and TCRdb retains in-frame clones only, with some absent. The DNA gave D and trimming, while V, J and clone size come from that table. The data show around 45,000 clones, less than 75% seen once. This sample is part of a study of cytomegalovirus exposure and HLA in healthy donors. For the study at large: Out of roughly 170 million T cells, an earlier analysis found over 90 million unique TCR beta sequences in total. Researchers found that roughly 81% of under 450 genotyped donors fell within the Caucasian-associated ancestry cluster. Broader study findings: One cluster of highly shared sequence variants probably arose as a sequencing artifact.

This TCR was sampled from a man aged 25 to 45 in good health and CMV-seronegative. Material for sequencing was PBMCs. V usage is TRBV2 and J usage is TRBJ2-1; 8 bases align to TRBD1. DNA for the CDR3: TGTGCCAGCAGTCCGGACAGGGACAATGAGCAGTTCTTC. It yields the protein CASSPDRDNEQFF. Supplemented by reference TRBV2 and TRBJ2-1, the full variable domain reads EPEVTQTPSHQVTQMGQEVILRCVPISNHLYFYWYRQILGQKVEFLVSFYNNEISEKSEIFDDQFSVERPDGSNFTLKIRSTKLEDSAMYFCASSPDRDNEQFFGPGTRLTVL.